These T cell receptor beta chains were read from a single sample in a study of blood T cell repertoires in COVID-19. TCRdb's table, derived via immunoSEQ multiplex PCR, lists solely in-frame clones and lacks some. The table records about 400,000 clones, approximately 86% of them present only once. The sequenced sample consisted of peripheral blood. The receptors originated from a human donor in a cohort sampled during active COVID-19. Both conserved end residues are part of each CDR3. Fields, in order: D gene, V gene, J gene, clone size, CDR3 protein, CDR3 DNA. The D gene is left open where the match is weak. Part of the rows lack a size; the others show once, few, many or a class for expanded clones.

d_gene: .; v_gene: TRBV6-5; j_gene: TRBJ2-5; abundance: .; CDR3aa: CASSDSRGRRETQYF; CDR3nt: TGTGCCAGCAGTGACTCGAGAGGGCGGAGAGAGACCCAGTACTTC
d_gene: TRBD2; v_gene: TRBV11-2; j_gene: TRBJ2-3; abundance: .; CDR3aa: CASSLREGHADTQYF; CDR3nt: TGTGCCAGCAGCTTGCGGGAGGGCCACGCAGATACGCAGTATTTT
d_gene: .; v_gene: TRBV27; j_gene: TRBJ2-5; abundance: .; CDR3aa: CASSSDGVQETQYF; CDR3nt: TGTGCCAGCAGTTCCGACGGGGTCCAAGAGACCCAGTACTTC
d_gene: TRBD1; v_gene: TRBV10-1; j_gene: TRBJ1-3; abundance: few; CDR3aa: CASSAAGTGDERTGNTIYF; CDR3nt: TGCGCCAGCAGTGCAGCCGGGACAGGGGATGAACGGACTGGAAACACCATATATTTT
d_gene: TRBD1; v_gene: TRBV5-1; j_gene: TRBJ2-6; abundance: few; CDR3aa: CASSLAGDRGSPGANVLTF; CDR3nt: TGCGCCAGCAGCTTGGCCGGGGACAGGGGCTCCCCCGGGGCCAACGTCCTGACTTTC
d_gene: .; v_gene: TRBV11-2; j_gene: TRBJ2-7; abundance: .; CDR3aa: CASSLNLAGQYF; CDR3nt: TGTGCCAGCAGCTTAAACCTAGCCGGGCAGTACTTC
d_gene: TRBD2; v_gene: TRBV7-2; j_gene: TRBJ2-4; abundance: .; CDR3aa: CASSLSGGEWLNIQYF; CDR3nt: TGTGCCAGCAGCTTAAGCGGGGGGGAGTGGTTAAACATTCAGTACTTC
d_gene: TRBD1; v_gene: TRBV2; j_gene: TRBJ1-1; abundance: .; CDR3aa: CASSIHSDRAGTEAFF; CDR3nt: TGTGCCAGCAGTATCCACTCCGACAGGGCGGGCACTGAAGCTTTCTTT
d_gene: .; v_gene: TRBV5-4; j_gene: TRBJ1-2; abundance: .; CDR3aa: CASSSPTGSYGYTF; CDR3nt: TGTGCCAGCAGCTCACCCACAGGGAGCTATGGCTACACCTTC
d_gene: TRBD1; v_gene: TRBV3-1/TRBV3-2; j_gene: TRBJ1-2; abundance: .; CDR3aa: CASSLWTGYNYGYTF; CDR3nt: TGTGCCAGCAGCCTATGGACAGGGTATAACTATGGCTACACCTTC
d_gene: .; v_gene: TRBV24-1; j_gene: TRBJ1-1; abundance: .; CDR3aa: CATSDLYLDGFVINTEAFF; CDR3nt: TGTGCCACCAGTGATTTGTATCTAGACGGATTTGTAATAAACACTGAAGCTTTCTTT
d_gene: .; v_gene: TRBV19; j_gene: TRBJ1-3; abundance: .; CDR3aa: CASRKNSRGGSGNTIYF; CDR3nt: TGTGCCAGTAGGAAAAACAGCCGAGGGGGCTCTGGAAACACCATATATTTT
d_gene: .; v_gene: TRBV5-1; j_gene: TRBJ2-1; abundance: .; CDR3aa: CASSPLAKNSYNEQFF; CDR3nt: TGCGCCAGCAGCCCCCTGGCCAAGAACTCCTACAATGAGCAGTTCTTC
d_gene: .; v_gene: TRBV12-3/TRBV12-4; j_gene: TRBJ1-2; abundance: .; CDR3aa: CASTRTANYGYTF; CDR3nt: TGTGCCAGCACCAGGACAGCTAACTATGGCTACACCTTC
d_gene: TRBD2; v_gene: TRBV4-2; j_gene: TRBJ2-2; abundance: .; CDR3aa: CASSQVMAGETGELFF; CDR3nt: TGTGCCAGCAGCCAAGTTATGGCGGGAGAAACCGGGGAGCTGTTTTTT
d_gene: TRBD1; v_gene: TRBV5-4; j_gene: TRBJ1-1; abundance: .; CDR3aa: CASSLSGTENTEAFF; CDR3nt: TGTGCCAGCAGCTTGTCCGGGACAGAAAACACTGAAGCTTTCTTT
d_gene: .; v_gene: TRBV7-2; j_gene: TRBJ2-2; abundance: .; CDR3aa: CASSTRSDNPEGTGELFF; CDR3nt: TGTGCCAGCAGCACCAGGTCGGACAACCCGGAGGGCACCGGGGAGCTGTTTTTT
d_gene: TRBD1; v_gene: TRBV2; j_gene: TRBJ1-4; abundance: .; CDR3aa: CASRPSTGIGEKLFF; CDR3nt: TGTGCCAGCAGACCCTCGACAGGGATCGGTGAAAAACTGTTTTTT
d_gene: TRBD1; v_gene: TRBV6-4; j_gene: TRBJ2-1; abundance: .; CDR3aa: CASSETGENNEQFF; CDR3nt: TGTGCCAGCAGTGAGACAGGGGAAAACAATGAGCAGTTCTTC
d_gene: TRBD2; v_gene: TRBV19; j_gene: TRBJ2-2; abundance: .; CDR3aa: CASNTGGGTDTGELFF; CDR3nt: TGTGCCAGTAATACGGGGGGAGGTACGGACACCGGGGAGCTGTTTTTT
d_gene: .; v_gene: TRBV7-8; j_gene: TRBJ2-1; abundance: few; CDR3aa: CASSLFVLRQLYNEQFF; CDR3nt: TGTGCCAGCAGCTTATTCGTTCTCCGACAGCTTTACAATGAGCAGTTCTTC
d_gene: TRBD1; v_gene: TRBV4-1; j_gene: TRBJ1-2; abundance: .; CDR3aa: CASSLLPGQDPIYGYTF; CDR3nt: TGCGCCAGCAGCCTCCTGCCGGGACAGGACCCTATCTATGGCTACACCTTC